This is a list of T cell receptor beta chains from one sample in a study of T cells after yellow fever vaccination. TCRdb re-called the 5' RACE reads with MiXCR, one entry per CDR3 protein. The sample carries about 210,000 distinct CDR3 sequences, about 3% recorded once. The sample here was CD4+ T cells sorted from PBMCs, taken 10 days after the yellow fever booster vaccination. Receptors were obtained from a man aged 18 to 35 who received the YFV17D yellow fever vaccine. The CDR3 runs from the conserved cysteine through the conserved F or W. The D gene is left open where the match is weak. The size entry is marked missing in some rows and otherwise reads once, few, many or a size class.

clone_size d_call j_call v_call cdr3_nt cdr3_aa
. TRBD2 TRBJ2-5 TRBV7-2 TGTGCCAGCAGCTTAGGAGGACTAGCAAAGACCCAGTACTTC CASSLGGLAKTQYF
many . TRBJ2-1 TRBV7-3 TGTGCCAGCAGCCGAACTTCCTACAATGAGCAGTTCTTC CASSRTSYNEQFF
few TRBD2 TRBJ2-5 TRBV4-1 TGCGCCAGCAGCCAAGATATAGCGGGTCGTGAGACCCAGTACTTC CASSQDIAGRETQYF
many TRBD2 TRBJ2-3 TRBV5-1 TGCGCCAGCAGCCCACTTCCGGCTAGCGGGGAGGATACGCAGTATTTT CASSPLPASGEDTQYF
. TRBD1 TRBJ2-1 TRBV7-3 TGTGCCAGCAGCTCCGGGACAGCCAACTACAATGAGCAGTTCTTC CASSSGTANYNEQFF
many . TRBJ2-1 TRBV20-1 TGCAGTGCTATGATCGGCCCGCATGAGCAGTTCTTC CSAMIGPHEQFF
medium-sized . TRBJ2-6 TRBV12-3/TRBV12-4 TGTGCCAGCAGCTTTGACACCTCTGGGGCCAACGTCCTGACTTTC CASSFDTSGANVLTF
few . TRBJ1-1 TRBV12-3/TRBV12-4 TGTGCCAGCAGTCCCTTAATTACTGAAGCTTTCTTT CASSPLITEAFF
many . TRBJ1-1 TRBV12-3/TRBV12-4 TGTGCCAGCAGTCCACGGTCTGAAGCTTTCTTT CASSPRSEAFF
many . TRBJ1-6 TRBV2 TGTGCCAGCATCGAGGAGGTCAGCACAAATTCACCCCTCCACTTT CASIEEVSTNSPLHF
many . TRBJ1-5 TRBV7-8 TGTGCCAGCAGCCAGGGACCGAACAAGGGGCAGCCCCAGCATTTT CASSQGPNKGQPQHF
. TRBD1 TRBJ2-2 TRBV19 TGTGCCAGTAGGAGACAGGGGGACATGGGCACCGGGGAGCTGTTTTTT CASRRQGDMGTGELFF
few TRBD1 TRBJ1-6 TRBV7-2 TGTGCCAGCAGACCAGGGGGGCATTCACCCCTCCACTTT CASRPGGHSPLHF
many . TRBJ2-3 TRBV5-1 TGCGCCAGCAGCTTTGACCTACGCACAGATACGCAGTATTTT CASSFDLRTDTQYF
few . TRBJ2-1 TRBV20-1 TGCAGTGCTAAAGGGGCAGCGACTCTAAACAATGAGCAGTTCTTC CSAKGAATLNNEQFF
many . TRBJ2-5 TRBV11-2 TGTGCCAGCAGCCCGGCAGGGATGGAGACCCAGTACTTC CASSPAGMETQYF
few TRBD1 TRBJ2-1 TRBV6-4 TGTGCCAGCAGTGTGTCAGGGGGCGGCGATGAGCAGTTCTTC CASSVSGGGDEQFF
many . TRBJ1-2 TRBV20-1 TGCAGTGCTAGAGGCGCGGGATCTTACTATGGCTACACCTTC CSARGAGSYYGYTF
many TRBD1 TRBJ2-1 TRBV9 TGTGCCAGCAGCCCAGGAGGGGGGACAGGGTTCTACAATGAGCAGTTCTTC CASSPGGGTGFYNEQFF
many TRBD2 TRBJ2-1 TRBV6-5 TGTGCCAGCAGTTACAGGTCCGGGGGGGGCACAGAGCAGTTCTTC CASSYRSGGGTEQFF
. TRBD1 TRBJ2-5 TRBV5-1 TGCGCCAGCAGCTTGGGGCCAGGACAGGGACAAGAGACCCAGTACTTC CASSLGPGQGQETQYF
. . TRBJ1-4 TRBV20-1 TGCAGCGGCCGGGGTGTTAATGAAAAACTGTTTTTT CSGRGVNEKLFF
many . TRBJ2-5 TRBV6-5 TGTGCCAGCAGTTATTGGTCGTCTCAAGAGACCCAGTACTTC CASSYWSSQETQYF
many . TRBJ1-1 TRBV7-9 TGTGCCAGTAGCAGGGCCATGAACACTGAAGCTTTCTTT CASSRAMNTEAFF
many TRBD2 TRBJ2-3 TRBV4-2 TGTGCCAGCAGCCCCTCTTTAGCGGGGTACCGCACAGATACGCAGTATTTT CASSPSLAGYRTDTQYF
. TRBD1 TRBJ2-7 TRBV27 TGTGCCAGCAGTTCCGCGGGACAGGCTCCCTACGAGCAGTACTTC CASSSAGQAPYEQYF
. TRBD1 TRBJ1-5 TRBV6-5 TGTGCCAGCAGAAGCGGTGACAGGGGGGATCAGCCCCAGCATTTT CASRSGDRGDQPQHF
many . TRBJ2-1 TRBV11-2 TGTGCCAGCAGACCTCCTGCGGGGCTGGGGCGCTCCTACAATGAGCAGTTCTTC CASRPPAGLGRSYNEQFF
. . TRBJ1-1 TRBV7-9 TGTGCCAGCAGCTTAGGGCAGATGTCTGAAGCTTTCTTT CASSLGQMSEAFF
. . TRBJ2-2 TRBV11-2 TGTGCCAGCAGCCCCTGGGCGAGGCTGAACACCGGGGAGCTGTTTTTT CASSPWARLNTGELFF
few . TRBJ2-5 TRBV5-5 TGTGCCAGCAGCTTGCGGGTCAGACAAGAGACCCAGTACTTC CASSLRVRQETQYF
few . TRBJ1-1 TRBV18 TGTGCCAGCTCACTTTCCGGGGGCATAGAGAACACTGAAGCTTTCTTT CASSLSGGIENTEAFF
. . TRBJ1-2 TRBV5-6 TGTGCCAGCAGCTCCCCCGGGACATCCTATGGCTACACCTTC CASSSPGTSYGYTF
. . TRBJ2-1 TRBV6-5 TGTGCCAGCAGTTACTCGATTAATTGGAATGAGCAGTTCTTC CASSYSINWNEQFF
. . TRBJ2-5 TRBV12-5 TGTGCTAGTGGTTTGTTCACAGGGCCTAGCGCGGAACAAGAGACCCAGTACTTC CASGLFTGPSAEQETQYF